Presented here are 22 T cell receptor beta chains from one specimen sequenced in a study of T cell clonality in common variable immunodeficiency. Study-wide points: Fewer deletions and N-nucleotide insertions were reportedly seen in common variable immunodeficiency TCR beta sequences.

Profiling relied on immunoSEQ multiplex PCR, and the TCRdb table lists in-frame clones only, not all of them. Recorded here are roughly 30,000 clones, none singletons. These receptors have no known antigen. What was sequenced was peripheral blood mononuclear cells. The receptor set was obtained from a human donor with common variable immunodeficiency.

As for this clone: The read is 3 residues too short to cover the CDR3 end, so that end is filled in from the germline J gene. The J gene is TRBJ2-1, the V gene TRBV20-1; D is ambiguous. The length of the CDR3 is 16 residues. V lost 0 bases and J lost 4, with 16 bases in between. Germline V gene sequence: CDR1 DFQATT, CDR2 SNEGSKA (reference sequence). CDR3 loop: CSARDPEHTPYNEQFF. CDR3 DNA, as far as it was read: TGCAGTGCTAGAGATCCTGAGCATACCCCTTACAATGAG.

On this clone itself: The missing CDR3 end, 3 residues past where the read stops, is filled in from the germline J gene. V is TRBV19 and J is TRBJ2-1; 9 bases are shared with TRBD1. Per the germline V gene, CDR1 is LNHDA and CDR2 is SQIVND (reference sequence). Trimming took 8 bases from V and 4 from J; bases not matched to a gene: 9. The CDR3 covers 15 residues. The covered CDR3 bases are TGTGCCAGTTCCCGACAGGGGGGGACGTACAATGAG. This gives the protein CASSRQGGTYNE. The entire CDR3 protein reads CASSRQGGTYNEQFF.

This clone was recorded at least ten times. From the germline J gene comes the end of the CDR3, since the read stops 3 residues before it. The chain links TRBV19 to TRBJ1-5; no reliable D call. The germline V and J ends were trimmed by 3 bases and 1 base, with 10 bases remaining between them. In germline, CDR1 is LNHDA, CDR2 SQIVND (reference sequence). CDR3 size: 15 residues. CDR3 bases read: TGTGCCAGTAGTATCATGCCCGGGAGCAATCAGCCC. As protein: CASSIMPGSNQP. In full, the CDR3 is CASSIMPGSNQPQHF. Drawing the rest from reference TRBV19 and TRBJ1-5, the complete variable domain is DGGITQSPKYLFRKEGQNVTLSCEQNLNHDAMYWYRQDPGQGLRLIYYSQIVNDFQKGDIAEGYSVSREKKESFPLTVTSAQKNPTAFYLCASSIMPGSNQPQHFGDGTRLSIL.

Concerning this clone: Read coverage stops 3 residues before the CDR3 terminus; the germline J gene supplies the remainder. The chain carries TRBV5-1 and TRBJ2-7; 7 bases align to TRBD1. The V segment lost 2 bases and the J segment 1 base; nucleotides outside the gene matches: 12. Germline assignment: CDR1 SGHRS and CDR2 YFSETQ. The CDR3 runs to 17 residues. CDR3: CASSFGLTGDLSYEQYF. The sequenced CDR3 bases are TGCGCCAGCAGCTTTGGCTTAACAGGGGATTTATCCTACGAG.

At least ten counts were recorded for this clone. The CDR3 end lies 3 residues beyond the end of the read and is filled in from the germline J gene. The chain employs TRBV5-4 and TRBJ2-2; D may be TRBD1 (5 bases). The V end lost 2 bases, the J end lost 6 bases, and 8 bases lay between the germline ends. The V gene's germline CDR1 is SGHNT and CDR2 YYREEE (reference sequence). The CDR3 is made up of 13 amino acids. The part of the CDR3 DNA that was read is TGTGCCAGCAGCTTCCAGGGATCCGGGGAG. Protein product: CASSFQGSGE. The CDR3 in full is CASSFQGSGELFF.

This clone was counted at least ten times. The sequence runs out 3 residues before the end of the CDR3; the remainder is reconstructed from the germline J gene. The rearrangement uses TRBV30 and TRBJ1-1, with TRBD1 matching over 7 bases. Germline loops: CDR1 GTSNPN, CDR2 SVGIG (reference sequence). The J segment lost 0 bases and the V segment lost 0 bases, leaving 13 bases of the junction unmatched. CDR3 length equals 18 residues. The CDR3 region is CAWSVQGRGVTMNTEAFF. CDR3 DNA, as far as it was read: TGTGCCTGGAGTGTGCAGGGCAGGGGGGTTACCATGAACACTGAA.

This clone was detected ten times or more. The read falls 3 residues short of the CDR3 end, and the missing part is taken from the germline J gene. This chain joins TRBV6-7 and TRBJ2-3; D not certain. TRBV6-7 is filed as an ORF, its function uncertain. With 2 bases removed from V and 0 bases from J, the gap between germline ends came to 15 bases. This CDR3 has 17 amino acids. CDR3 DNA, as far as it was read: TGTGCCAGCAGTTACCGCAGAAATCAATCTAGCACAGATACG. Amino acid sequence: CASSYRRNQSSTDT. The whole CDR3 reads CASSYRRNQSSTDTQYF.

This clone was seen at least ten times. The read is 3 residues too short to cover the CDR3 end, so that end is filled in from the germline J gene. J is TRBJ2-5 and V is TRBV5-4; D might be TRBD1 (6 bases). This CDR3 has 15 residues. V was shortened by 0 bases and J by 5 bases, with 14 bases between the two germline ends. From germline, CDR1 is SGHNT and CDR2 YYREEE (reference sequence). The CDR3 sequence is CASSLEVGAEETQYF. The part of the CDR3 DNA that was read is TGTGCCAGCAGCTTGGAGGTGGGGGCGGAGGAGACC.

This clone was found a few times. The read ends 3 residues shy of where the CDR3 ends; the end is completed using the germline J gene. This chain links TRBV18 with TRBJ1-5; 12 bases are shared with TRBD1. J was trimmed by 7 bases and V by 2 bases; bases with no gene match: 3. There are 15 residues in the CDR3. Germline lookup yields CDR1 KGHSH and CDR2 LQKENI. CDR3 protein: CASSPGTGGSQPQHF. Incomplete CDR3 DNA: TGTGCCAGCTCACCAGGGACAGGGGGCAGCCAGCCC.

This clone was counted a few times. The observed sequence ends 3 residues before the CDR3 terminus, with the missing tail filled in from the germline J gene. This sequence joins TRBV19 and TRBJ1-4; perhaps TRBD1 as D (5 bases). The CDR3 covers 15 residues. Looked up from germline, CDR1 is LNHDA and CDR2 is SQIVND (reference sequence). Trimming pared 1 base from V and 7 bases from J, leaving 13 bases between. CDR3 DNA (partial): TGTGCCAGTAGTATAGGGCATCAGAGGGGTGAAAAA. Its protein is CASSIGHQRGEK. In full, the CDR3 is CASSIGHQRGEKLFF.

This clone was seen more than once but under ten times. The CDR3 sequence is CASSLGLAVTSYEQYF. The covered CDR3 bases are TGTGCCAGCTCACTCGGACTAGCGGTGACCTCCTACGAG. The chain links TRBV18 to TRBJ2-7; 10 positions agree with TRBD2. The read comes to an end 3 residues before the CDR3 does, leaving the germline J gene to fill in the end. Germline V lookup: CDR1 KGHSH, CDR2 LQKENI. V lost 4 bases and J lost 0; bases outside the gene matches: 6. The CDR3 length is 16 residues. Filled out from reference TRBV18 and TRBJ2-7, the complete variable domain reads NAGVMQNPRHLVRRRGQEARLRCSPMKGHSHVYWYRQLPEEGLKFMVYLQKENIIDESGMPKERFSAEFPKEGPSILRIQQVVRGDSAAYFCASSLGLAVTSYEQYFGPGTRLTVT.

This clone was counted ten times or more. The CDR3 sequence: CASSSGLAGVSYEQYF. The sequenced part of the CDR3 DNA is TGTGCCAGCTCATCGGGACTAGCGGGAGTCTCCTACGAG. V is TRBV18 and J is TRBJ2-7; 14 bases fit TRBD2. The read comes to an end 3 residues before the CDR3 does, leaving the germline J gene to fill in the end. There are 16 residues in the CDR3. The J segment lost 0 bases and the V segment lost 5 bases, leaving 3 bases of the junction unmatched. CDR1 is KGHSH, CDR2 LQKENI, per germline.

This clone was picked up many times. The read stops 3 residues short of the end of the CDR3; the missing end is completed from the germline J gene. V gene TRBV20-1 combines with J gene TRBJ2-2; TRBD2 is a possible D gene (5 bases). The V end was cut by 5 bases, the J end by 1 base, with 8 bases between. This CDR3 region has 13 residues. Germline values: CDR1 DFQATT, CDR2 SNEGSKA (reference sequence). The sequenced CDR3 bases are TGCAGTGCTGCTGCGGGGAACACCGGGGAG. Amino acid sequence: CSAAAGNTGE. The full CDR3 reads CSAAAGNTGELFF.

This clone was observed at least ten times. CDR3 bases read: TGTGCCAGCAGCCTAAAGCTAGGAGCTGAG. Amino acids: CASSLKLGAE. The complete CDR3 protein is CASSLKLGAEQFF. The chain couples TRBV7-9 to TRBJ2-1; D not certain. Read sequence stops 3 residues before the CDR3 end, and the germline J gene provides the missing end. The CDR3 is 13 amino acids. Germline lookup yields CDR1 SEHNR and CDR2 FQNEAQ (reference sequence). The V and J ends lost 5 bases and 9 bases respectively, with 14 bases between them.

The table lists this clone with many counts. The missing CDR3 end, 3 residues past where the read stops, is filled in from the germline J gene. J is TRBJ2-7 and V is TRBV18; D not certain. Germline-derived CDR1 and CDR2 are KGHSH and LQKENI. The length of the CDR3 is 12 residues. With 5 bases removed from V and 5 bases from J, the gap between germline ends came to 10 bases. This CDR3 reads CASSSTANEQYF. The part of the CDR3 DNA that was read is TGTGCCAGCTCATCTACAGCCAACGAG.

This clone occurred a few times. CDR3 residues: CASAGGRAYNSPLHF. The DNA read from the CDR3 is TGTGCCAGTGCAGGGGGCAGAGCTTATAATTCACCC. The chain links TRBV7-9 to TRBJ1-6; 8 bases line up with TRBD1. With the read ending 3 residues before the CDR3 end, the germline J gene is used to fill in that end. Germline CDR1 SEHNR, CDR2 FQNEAQ (reference sequence). The CDR3 has 15 residues. J gave up 4 bases and V 9 bases, and 8 bases lay outside the gene matches.

This clone was detected only a few times. The missing CDR3 end, 3 residues past where the read stops, is filled in from the germline J gene. This chain joins TRBV2 and TRBJ2-7; 7 positions agree with TRBD2. J gave up 4 bases and V 6 bases, and 3 bases lay outside the gene matches. From germline, CDR1 is SNHLY and CDR2 FYNNEI. This CDR3 contains 12 residues. CDR3: CASRRGSYEQYF. The sequenced part of the CDR3 DNA is TGTGCCAGCAGGCGGGGGTCATACGAG.

Notes on this clone: Read coverage stops 3 residues before the CDR3 terminus; the germline J gene supplies the remainder. The chain is built from TRBV11-2 and TRBJ2-7, with D unclear. The CDR3 runs 12 residues. CDR1 is SGHAT, CDR2 FQNNGV, per germline. Between the trimmed V and J ends, which lost 2 bases and 3 bases, there was a span of 5 bases. The CDR3 DNA, read in part, is TGTGCCAGCAGCTTACAGAACTACGAG. This encodes CASSLQNYE. The entire CDR3 protein reads CASSLQNYEQYF.

Note on this clone: The observed sequence ends 3 residues before the CDR3 terminus, with the missing tail filled in from the germline J gene. The chain carries TRBV7-3 and TRBJ2-3; 13 bases align to TRBD2. The junction had 4 bases not matched to a gene; V was cut back by 5 bases and J by 2 bases. The CDR3 covers 16 residues. Germline V lookup: CDR1 SGHTA, CDR2 FQGTGA. The sequenced part of the CDR3 DNA is TGTGCCAGCAGCCCCGGGACTAGCGGGACCACAGATACG. It codes for CASSPGTSGTTDT. The complete CDR3 protein is CASSPGTSGTTDTQYF.

In its sample, this clone was seen a few times. Read sequence stops 3 residues before the CDR3 end, and the germline J gene provides the missing end. J is TRBJ2-7 and V is TRBV2, with unresolved D. Germline assignment: CDR1 SNHLY and CDR2 FYNNEI. Trimming took 4 bases from V and 3 from J, leaving 13 bases between them. The CDR3 is made up of 14 amino acids. The sequenced part of the CDR3 DNA is TGTGCCAGCAGTGTTGAGTCCAGGCTCTACGAG. Translating it yields CASSVESRLYE. The entire CDR3 sequence reads CASSVESRLYEQYF.

This clone was counted many times. Read sequence stops 3 residues before the CDR3 end, and the germline J gene provides the missing end. The gene calls are TRBV19 and TRBJ2-1; 13 nucleotides agree with TRBD2. The V segment lost 6 bases and the J segment 0 bases; nucleotides outside the gene matches: 5. The CDR3 totals 17 residues. CDR1 is LNHDA, CDR2 SQIVND, per germline (reference sequence). The CDR3 bases that were read are TGTGCCAGTAGGGGGACTAGCGGGACGAGCTCCTACAATGAG. This codes for CASRGTSGTSSYNE. Given in full, the CDR3 is CASRGTSGTSSYNEQFF.

The sequenced CDR3 bases are TGTGCCAGCAGCCCCCGGGAGGGGAATGAG. Protein sequence: CASSPREGNE. In full, the CDR3 reads CASSPREGNEQFF. This chain connects TRBV11-3 to TRBJ2-1; 8 bases line up with TRBD2. Read sequence stops 3 residues before the CDR3 end, and the germline J gene provides the missing end. Germline V gene data show CDR1 as SGHNT and CDR2 as YENEEA. The CDR3 spans 13 residues. V gave up 5 bases and J gave up 7 bases; unmatched junction bases: 4.